This TCR beta chain was observed in a study of read filtering for tumor transcriptome and immune sequencing. Overall study context: By R-ISS, stages I, II and III held about 8, 15 and 7 patients. After DNase treatment, RNA was made into whole-transcriptome libraries.

At the time of active disease, bone marrow was collected from every patient. The CDR3 sequence is 15 residues long. Study observations and caveats: Compared with RNA-seq, IR-seq gave much higher clonotype depth and reliability.

As for this clonotype: Its antigen is not known. An end of the junction differs from the germline gene, which may be a read error.

This library used approximately 0.4 ug RNA and molecular barcoded adaptors spanning alpha/delta and beta/gamma chains. MiXCR, run by TCRdb on the reads, gives a single entry per CDR3 protein. The data contain around 65,000 distinct CDR3 sequences, approximately 19% of them singletons. This chain joins TRBV12-3 or TRBV12-4 and TRBJ1-1; no clear D gene. The sequenced sample consisted of a population of CD138-negative cells sorted from bone marrow. The origin of this receptor is a donor at least 40 years old with multiple myeloma. CDR3 sequence (DNA): TGTGCCAGCCGGGAACGCGTAATCGGGAACGCTGAAGCTTTCTTT. It codes for CASRERVIGNAEAFF.